Listed here are 4 T cell receptor beta chains from one sample, sequenced in a study of PD-1 blockade in classical Hodgkin lymphoma. Every patient was affected by relapse after autologous stem cell transplantation, while exposure to brentuximab vedotin was not uniform. The assay was immunoSEQ multiplex PCR, and TCRdb's table has in-frame clones only and misses some. The table shows around 99,000 clones, with roughly 79% occurring only once. The sample consisted of peripheral blood mononuclear cells (PBMCs), taken before the second cycle of nivolumab. The receptors originated from a human donor with classical Hodgkin lymphoma.

The chain joins TRBV5-4 to TRBJ2-2; 15 nucleotides agree with TRBD2. The V gene end was trimmed by 5 bases and the J gene end by 4 bases; junction bases not matched to a gene: 9. The CDR3 is 18 residues long. The germline V gene has CDR1 SGHNT and CDR2 YYREEE (reference sequence). CDR3 region: CASRGGLAGGPGTGELFF. CDR3 DNA: TGTGCCAGCAGGGGCGGACTAGCGGGAGGGCCGGGCACCGGGGAGCTGTTTTTT.

In its sample, this clone was seen a few times. The genes are TRBV7-9 and TRBJ2-7; tentative D call: TRBD2 (5 bases). The CDR3 runs 13 residues. V was trimmed by 4 bases and J by 3 bases, leaving 10 bases between them. Germline V lookup: CDR1 SEHNR, CDR2 FQNEAQ (reference sequence). This CDR3 reads CASSSGIYYEQYF. The CDR3, as DNA: TGTGCCAGCAGCTCCGGGATCTACTACGAGCAGTACTTC.

This rearrangement joins TRBV14 to TRBJ2-5, with 7 positions matching TRBD1. After removal of 4 bases from V and 9 bases from J, the junction contained 11 bases not matched to a gene. The CDR3 spans 14 residues. Germline V lookup: CDR1 SGHDN, CDR2 FVKESK. The CDR3 DNA is TGTGCCAGCAGCCCGTTGGGACAGCGAGGTCCCCAGTACTTC. Amino acids: CASSPLGQRGPQYF.

The chain carries TRBV7-9 and TRBJ2-1, with 13 positions matching TRBD2. Germline CDR1 SEHNR, CDR2 FQNEAQ (reference sequence). This CDR3 is built from 18 residues. The J segment lost 0 bases and the V segment lost 1 base, leaving 3 bases of the junction unmatched. The CDR3 loop is CASSLVLAGGISYNEQFF. The DNA of the CDR3 is TGTGCCAGCAGCTTAGTACTAGCGGGAGGGATCTCCTACAATGAGCAGTTCTTC.